Shown below are 5 T cell receptor beta chains from a single sample sequenced in a study of PD-L1 blockade in urothelial cancer. Profiled with immunoSEQ multiplex PCR; TCRdb holds only in-frame clones, not every one. The table records roughly 42,000 clones, roughly 77% of them present only once. The material sequenced was PBMCs, taken around atezolizumab (anti-PD-L1) treatment. The receptors derive from a man aged 65 to 79 with urothelial cancer.

The V call is TRBV4-3, the J call TRBJ2-2; 9 nucleotides line up with TRBD2. CDR1 is LGHNA, CDR2 YSLEER, per germline. The CDR3 extends over 18 amino acids. V lost 0 bases and J lost 3; bases outside the gene matches: 8. In DNA form, the CDR3 reads TGCGCCAGCAGCCAAGACCCGGCGGGGGGGATGGACACCGGGGAGCTGTTTTTT. Protein sequence: CASSQDPAGGMDTGELFF.

The chain has TRBV6-1 and TRBJ1-3, with 7 positions matching TRBD1. Germline-derived CDR1 and CDR2 are MNHNS and SASEGT. V dropped 2 bases and J dropped 2; count of bases not matched to a gene: 9. This CDR3 has 17 residues. CDR3 nucleotide sequence: TGTGCCAGCAGTGAAAGACAGGGAAGGATAACTGGAAACACCATATATTTT. Translation gives CASSERQGRITGNTIYF.

The chain links TRBV4-1 to TRBJ2-2, with a possible D match to TRBD2 (6 bases). Germline CDR1 and CDR2: MGHRA and YSYEKL. The CDR3 is 19 residues long. V lost 3 bases to trimming and J lost 2 bases, with 22 bases between them. CDR3 nucleotides: TGCGCCAGCAGCCATGGTATCTGGCGGGAAGCGTTAAACACCGGGGAGCTGTTTTTT. Its protein product is CASSHGIWREALNTGELFF.

This clone has only one observation. This chain uses TRBV5-4 with TRBJ2-5; possible D gene TRBD1, 6 bases. The CDR3 is 14 residues long. The germline V and J ends were trimmed by 5 bases and 1 base, with 12 bases remaining between them. Germline V gene sequence: CDR1 SGHNT, CDR2 YYREEE (reference sequence). Here the CDR3 DNA reads TGTGCCAGCAGTTCGCGGACAGCCCAAGAGACCCAGTACTTC. Its translation is CASSSRTAQETQYF.

The rearrangement joins TRBV6-1 to TRBJ2-7, with 12 bases lining up with TRBD1. Trimming took 6 bases from V and 5 from J; bases not matched to a gene: 5. Per the germline V gene, CDR1 is MNHNS and CDR2 is SASEGT. This CDR3 has 14 amino acids. The chain's CDR3 is CASRGTGGENEQYF. The DNA for the CDR3 is TGTGCCAGCAGAGGGACAGGGGGCGAAAACGAGCAGTACTTC.